This note documents a single TCR beta chain sequence. TCRdb keeps only in-frame clones here, not all; method: immunoSEQ multiplex PCR. The sample consists of 50,000 to 70,000 clones, roughly 96% of them appearing once. Germline lookup yields CDR1 MNHNS and CDR2 SASEGT. This CDR3 spans 14 amino acids. Trimming took 6 bases from V and 6 from J; bases not matched to a gene: 9. The data belong to a study of siplizumab effects on memory and regulatory T cells. The sample was naive CD8+ T cells sorted from blood. The sequence derives from a human donor in good health. The chain combines TRBV6-1 with TRBJ2-7, with 9 positions matching TRBD1. CDR3 loop: CASSDTVTGGEQYF. In nucleotides, the CDR3 is TGTGCCAGCAGCGACACCGTGACAGGGGGCGAGCAGTACTTC.